Sequencing of this T cell receptor (beta chain) was carried out in a study of high-grade serous ovarian cancer treatment subgroups. CDR1 MGHRA and CDR2 YSYEKL come from the germline V gene. The CDR3 loop spans 18 amino acids. Trimming took 0 bases from V and 1 from J, leaving 18 bases between them. The assay was immunoSEQ multiplex PCR, and TCRdb's table has in-frame clones only and misses some. The sample lists 10,000 or so clones, roughly 78% occurring once. This clone appeared a few times. As yet, its antigen is unknown. Tumor samples were taken before definitive surgery or chemotherapy. General study findings and limits: Different patients shared almost no repertoire; same-patient tumors shared about 0.11 to 0.85.

The chain carries TRBV4-1 and TRBJ1-1, with TRBD1 as a possible D gene (5 bases). Sequenced: tumor tissue. The source of this sequence is a human donor with high-grade serous ovarian cancer. CDR3 nucleotides: TGCGCCAGCAGCCAAGATAGGGTCAGGGAAAACTCGAACACTGAAGCTTTCTTT. It translates to CASSQDRVRENSNTEAFF.